The sequence of this T cell receptor beta chain was determined in a study of blood T cell repertoires in COVID-19. TCRdb keeps only in-frame clones here, not all; method: immunoSEQ multiplex PCR. This sample has 250,000 or so clones; approximately 85% occur once, and the top ten carry over 3.5%. With 4 bases clipped from V and 4 bases from J, the junction kept 4 bases outside the gene matches. Germline-derived CDR1 and CDR2 are SNHLY and FYNNEI. There are 14 residues in the CDR3. The chain combines TRBV2 with TRBJ2-5, with 9 bases aligning to TRBD1. Sequencing was performed on peripheral blood. This TCR was recovered from a woman aged 70-85 years with acute or convalescent COVID-19. CDR3 protein: CASSGTGAGETQYF. CDR3 bases: TGTGCCAGCAGTGGGACAGGGGCGGGAGAGACCCAGTACTTC.